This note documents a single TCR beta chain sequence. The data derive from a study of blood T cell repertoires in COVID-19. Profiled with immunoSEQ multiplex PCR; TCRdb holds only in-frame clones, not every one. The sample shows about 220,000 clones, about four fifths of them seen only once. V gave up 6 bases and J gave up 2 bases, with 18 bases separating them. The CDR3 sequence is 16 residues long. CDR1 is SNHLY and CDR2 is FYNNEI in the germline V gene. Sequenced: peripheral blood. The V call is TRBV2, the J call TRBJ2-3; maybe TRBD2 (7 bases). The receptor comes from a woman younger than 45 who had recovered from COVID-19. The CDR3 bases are TGTGCCAGCAGCGCCGGGGGCGGGAGAGCCACAGATACGCAGTATTTT. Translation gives CASSAGGGRATDTQYF. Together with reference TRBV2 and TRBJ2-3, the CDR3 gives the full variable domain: EPEVTQTPSHQVTQMGQEVILRCVPISNHLYFYWYRQILGQKVEFLVSFYNNEISEKSEIFDDQFSVERPDGSNFTLKIRSTKLEDSAMYFCASSAGGGRATDTQYFGPGTRLTVL.